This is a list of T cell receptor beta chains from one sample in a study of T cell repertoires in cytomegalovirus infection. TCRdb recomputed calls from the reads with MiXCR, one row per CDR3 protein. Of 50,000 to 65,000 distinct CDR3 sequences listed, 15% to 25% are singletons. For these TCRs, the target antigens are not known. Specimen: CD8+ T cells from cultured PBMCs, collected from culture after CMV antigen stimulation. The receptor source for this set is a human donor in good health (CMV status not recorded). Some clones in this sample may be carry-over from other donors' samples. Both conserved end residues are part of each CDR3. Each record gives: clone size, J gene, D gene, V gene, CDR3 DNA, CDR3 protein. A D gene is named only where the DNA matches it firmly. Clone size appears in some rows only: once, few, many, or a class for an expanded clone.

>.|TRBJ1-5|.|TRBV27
TGTGCCAGCAGTTTTAAAAGCAATCAGCCCCAGCATTTT
CASSFKSNQPQHF
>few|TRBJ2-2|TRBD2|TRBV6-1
TGTGCCAGCAGTGAAAGGATAGCGGGAGGGCCCGGGGAGCTGTTTTTT
CASSERIAGGPGELFF
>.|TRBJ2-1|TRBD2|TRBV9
TGTGCCAGCAGCGTCCACCTAGGTGGCGGCGGGGGGGCGAGTGGTGAGCAGTTCTTC
CASSVHLGGGGGASGEQFF
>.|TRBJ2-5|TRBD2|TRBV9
TGTGCCAGCAGCGTAGTAGCGGGGGAGCTCCAAGAGACCCAGTACTTC
CASSVVAGELQETQYF
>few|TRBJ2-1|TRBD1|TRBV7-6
TGTGCCGTCAAGGCGACAGGGGGCGATGAGCAGTTCTTC
CAVKATGGDEQFF
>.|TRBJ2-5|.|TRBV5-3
TGTGCCAGAAGCTTGTGGCAGGCCCCCGGGACCCAGTACTTC
CARSLWQAPGTQYF
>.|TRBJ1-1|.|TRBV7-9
TGTGCCAGCAGCTTAAAAGCGGCGCCATTCGTTGAAGCTTTCTTT
CASSLKAAPFVEAFF
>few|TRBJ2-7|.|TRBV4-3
TGCGCCAGCAGCCAAAACGAGGGCTACGAGCAGTACTTC
CASSQNEGYEQYF
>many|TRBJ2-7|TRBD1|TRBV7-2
TGTGCCAGCAGCCGCGGACAGGGCCACTACGAGCAGTACTTC
CASSRGQGHYEQYF
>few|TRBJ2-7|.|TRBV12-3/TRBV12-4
TGTGCCAGCAGTCAGGACAGATTATACGAGCAGTACTTC
CASSQDRLYEQYF
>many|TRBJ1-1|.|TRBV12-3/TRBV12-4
TGTGCCAGCAGGGAGGGGTTGGGGGCTTTCTTT
CASREGLGAFF
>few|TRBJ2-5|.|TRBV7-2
TGTGCCAGCAGTCCAACGGTGGGAAGCCAAGAGACCCAGTACTTC
CASSPTVGSQETQYF
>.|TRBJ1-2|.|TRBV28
TGTGCCAGCAGTTTTGCGACAGTGGGGCATGGCTACACCTTC
CASSFATVGHGYTF
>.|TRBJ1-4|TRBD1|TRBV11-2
TGTGCCAGCAGCTTGACAGGGTTTAGTGAAAAACTGTTTTTT
CASSLTGFSEKLFF
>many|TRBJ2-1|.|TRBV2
TGTGCCAGTACCCGGAGGGGGGACTACAATGAGCAGTTCTTC
CASTRRGDYNEQFF
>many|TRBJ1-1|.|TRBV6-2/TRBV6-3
TGTGCCAGCGGAAGGACCTACGGCACTGAAGCTTTCTTT
CASGRTYGTEAFF
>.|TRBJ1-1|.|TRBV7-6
TGTGCCAGCAGCCGGGTATCGTCTTTAGGCACTGAAGCTTTCTTT
CASSRVSSLGTEAFF
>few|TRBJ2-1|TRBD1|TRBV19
TGTGCCAGTAGAGCTTTGGACAGGGTCCCTATCAATGAGCAGTTCTTC
CASRALDRVPINEQFF
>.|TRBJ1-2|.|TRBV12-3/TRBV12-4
TGTGCCAGCAGTTTAATGGGGGCGGCCTATGGCTACACCTTC
CASSLMGAAYGYTF
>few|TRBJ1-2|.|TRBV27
TGTGCCAGCAGCGACGGTATCTATGGCTACACCTTC
CASSDGIYGYTF
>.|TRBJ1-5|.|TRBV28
TGTGCCAGCAGTTTGGTTCGGGCTTTCAATCAGCCCCAGCATTTT
CASSLVRAFNQPQHF
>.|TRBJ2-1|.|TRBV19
TGTGCCAGTAGTATTAGGATTTCTGGGGGCGATGAGAAGTTCTTC
CASSIRISGGDEKFF
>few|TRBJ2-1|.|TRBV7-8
TGTGCCAGCAGCCGAGGGGGGAATGAGCAGTTCTTC
CASSRGGNEQFF
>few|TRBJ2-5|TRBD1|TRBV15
TGTGCCACCAGCACCAGGACAGGGGGGAGAGAGACCCAGTACTTC
CATSTRTGGRETQYF
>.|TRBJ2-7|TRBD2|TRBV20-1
TGCAGTGTCGCGGGGGAGGCCTACGAGCAGTACTTC
CSVAGEAYEQYF
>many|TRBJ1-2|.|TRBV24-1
TGTGCCACCAGCTACAGTGACTATGGCTACACCTTC
CATSYSDYGYTF
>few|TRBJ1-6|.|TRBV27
TGTGCCAGCACCGGCTACGGGGGAAATTCACCCCTCCACTTT
CASTGYGGNSPLHF
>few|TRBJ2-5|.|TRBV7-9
TGTGCCAGCAGCTTAACCTTCGACACGAGGGGAGAGACCCAGTACTTC
CASSLTFDTRGETQYF